These 4 T cell receptor beta chains originate from one sample sequenced in a study of blood T cell repertoires in COVID-19. Produced via immunoSEQ multiplex PCR; TCRdb's table is partial and in-frame only. The sample lists under 200,000 clones, 88% occurring once. The sequenced sample consisted of peripheral blood. These receptors all stem from a man in his forties or fifties who had recovered from COVID-19.

The rearrangement uses TRBV28 and TRBJ1-2; D is perhaps TRBD1 (5 bases). CDR1 is MDHEN, CDR2 SYDVKM, per germline. V lost 4 bases and J 8 bases, leaving 14 bases between the germline ends. The CDR3 has 13 residues. The CDR3, as DNA: TGTGCCAGCAGTTCTGCAGGGAGGGGAGGCTACACCTTC. It specifies CASSSAGRGGYTF.

The CDR3 coding sequence is TGTGCCATCAGGGAGACAGGGGGCTCCTACGAGCAGTACTTC. Translation gives CAIRETGGSYEQYF. The V call is TRBV10-3, the J call TRBJ2-7; TRBD1 matches at 9 bases. V trimming: 6 bases; J trimming: 0 bases; junction bases outside the gene matches: 3. The CDR3 is 14 amino acids. Germline V gene lookup returns CDR1 ENHRY and CDR2 SYGVKD.

The rearrangement joins TRBV21-1 to TRBJ1-2; TRBD1, the table's D call, lacks a check against the DNA. TRBV21-1 is labeled a pseudogene. CDR3 length equals 14 residues. CDR3 in amino acids: CASKKGQHNYGYTF. The CDR3 nucleotides are TGTGCCAGCAAAAAAGGACAGCATAACTATGGCTACACCTTC.

The rearrangement joins TRBV6-5 to TRBJ2-7; the match to TRBD1 covers 11 bases. The CDR3 has 14 residues. The trim removed 7 bases at V and 5 bases at J, leaving 7 bases unmatched. Germline CDR1 MNHEY, CDR2 SVGAGI. CDR3 in amino acids: CASNTDRGRNEQYF. For the CDR3, the DNA is TGTGCCAGCAATACGGACAGGGGGCGAAACGAGCAGTACTTC.